The T cell receptor (beta chain) described here comes from a study of human T cells and chemical hapten exposure. Time point meaning: healthy volunteer bleed at 2 weeks. Unfractionated whole blood yielded the extracted total RNA. TCRdb re-derived calls from the RACE reads in MiXCR, one entry per CDR3 protein. The sample consists of 25,000 to 35,000 distinct CDR3 sequences, 6.5% to 8.5% of them appearing once. This CDR3 has 15 residues. Trimming at V came to 3 bases and at J to 3 bases, leaving 8 bases not matched to a gene. Germline loops: CDR1 SGHVS, CDR2 FQNEAQ. Sequencing was performed on whole blood. The TCR sequence derives from a human donor in good health. Some clones in this sample may be carry-over from other donors' samples. The chain employs TRBV7-8 and TRBJ2-7; TRBD1 aligns across 7 bases. CDR3 nucleotides: TGTGCCAGCAGCTTGATGGGACAGCAGAGCTACGAGCAGTACTTC. Translation: CASSLMGQQSYEQYF.